A single sample is the source of the 11 T cell receptor beta chains below, sequenced in a study of blood T cell repertoires in COVID-19. Assay used: immunoSEQ multiplex PCR; TCRdb lists only in-frame clones, some missing. The top ten clones hold around 5.1% of a sample with a few hundred thousand clones, around four fifths of them seen once. Sample: PBMCs or T cells enriched from blood (not recorded which). These TCRs come from a woman between 45 and 60 years old who had recovered from COVID-19.

The chain uses TRBV29-1 and TRBJ2-5; D possibly corresponds to TRBD2 (5 bases). V was trimmed by 6 bases and J by 5 bases, leaving 16 bases between them. CDR3 size: 13 residues. Germline V gene sequence: CDR1 SQVTM, CDR2 ANQGSEA. CDR3 in amino acids: CSVEAWRGETQYF. The CDR3 DNA follows: TGCAGCGTGGAGGCCTGGCGCGGGGAGACCCAGTACTTC. Complete variable domain (other parts from reference TRBV29-1 and TRBJ2-5): SAVISQKPSRDICQRGTSLTIQCQVDSQVTMMFWYRQQPGQSLTLIATANQGSEATYESGFVIDKFPISRPNLTFSTLTVSNMSPEDSSIYLCSVEAWRGETQYFGPGTRLLVL.

The gene calls are TRBV6-6 and TRBJ1-2; 10 bases are a match to TRBD1. CDR1 is MNHNY, CDR2 SVGAGI, per germline (reference sequence). This CDR3 contains 16 residues. The trim removed 7 bases at V and 8 bases at J, leaving 16 bases unmatched. The CDR3 loop reads CASTQPSDRGVAGYTF. The CDR3 region has the DNA TGTGCCAGCACCCAACCCTCGGACAGGGGGGTGGCGGGCTACACCTTC.

This clone has only one observation. For the CDR3, the DNA is TGTGCCAGCAGCGATTTTACAGGGCCTCTAGCCAAAAACATTCAGTACTTC. It is translated as CASSDFTGPLAKNIQYF. This sequence joins TRBV21-1 and TRBJ2-4; the table's D call TRBD1 went unverified against the DNA. TRBV21-1 is assigned pseudogene status. This CDR3 contains 17 residues.

This clone was seen a single time. V and J are TRBV19 and TRBJ2-6; no firm D call. This CDR3 has 15 amino acids. V was shortened by 1 base and J by 2 bases, with 6 bases between the two germline ends. Germline CDR1 and CDR2: LNHDA and SQIVND (reference sequence). The CDR3 here is CASSIAQTGANVLTF. As DNA, the CDR3 is TGTGCCAGTAGTATAGCCCAGACTGGGGCCAACGTCCTGACTTTC.

This clone appeared once. V usage is TRBV19 and J usage is TRBJ1-4; the match to TRBD1 covers 8 bases. Germline V gene lookup returns CDR1 LNHDA and CDR2 SQIVND (reference sequence). The V gene end was trimmed by 7 bases and the J gene end by 0 bases; junction bases not matched to a gene: 10. The CDR3 consists of 17 residues. As DNA, the CDR3 is TGTGCCAGTACCTCAGGACAGGGAATTGCAACTAATGAAAAACTGTTTTTT. The encoded protein is CASTSGQGIATNEKLFF.

This clone is a singleton in its sample. The rearrangement uses TRBV6-2 or TRBV6-3 and TRBJ2-5; TRBD2 might be the D (5 bases). V lost 2 bases and J lost 1, with 8 bases in between. Germline CDR1 is MNHEY and CDR2 is SVGEGT. This CDR3 contains 14 residues. CDR3 sequence reads: CASSYDYAQETQYF. DNA of the CDR3: TGTGCCAGCAGTTACGACTACGCCCAAGAGACCCAGTACTTC.

This clone was seen a single time. This chain joins TRBV19 and TRBJ1-2; D uncertain. The CDR3 length is 15 residues. Germline V gene sequence: CDR1 LNHDA, CDR2 SQIVND (reference sequence). The V end lost 6 bases, the J end lost 2 bases, and 16 bases lay between the germline ends. The CDR3 bases are TGTGCCAGTAGCCTAAACGGCGGTTACAACTATGGCTACACCTTC. Its protein product is CASSLNGGYNYGYTF.

V and J are TRBV19 and TRBJ2-5; possible D gene TRBD1, 5 bases. V dropped 1 base and J dropped 4 bases, with 10 bases sitting between them. This CDR3 is 14 amino acids long. The germline V gene encodes CDR1 LNHDA and CDR2 SQIVND (reference sequence). CDR3 DNA: TGTGCCAGTAGTATAGCAGCAGGGCTAGAGACCCAGTACTTC. It specifies CASSIAAGLETQYF.

The rearrangement joins TRBV6-4 to TRBJ2-1; 11 nucleotides align to TRBD2. CDR3 length: 16 residues. Per the germline V gene, CDR1 is MRHNA and CDR2 is SNTAGT. V was clipped by 2 bases and J by 7 bases; unmatched bases: 7. CDR3: CASSDPTSGSFNEQFF. For the CDR3, the DNA is TGTGCCAGCAGTGACCCTACTAGCGGGAGCTTTAATGAGCAGTTCTTC.

The rearrangement links TRBV29-1 to TRBJ1-2; 9 bases line up with TRBD1. Germline CDR1 SQVTM, CDR2 ANQGSEA. Losses at the gene ends were 3 bases for V and 8 bases for J; bases not matched to a gene: 16. The CDR3 totals 16 residues. CDR3 in amino acids: CSVDPTGTGSGSGYTF. As DNA, the CDR3 is TGCAGCGTTGATCCAACCGGGACAGGGAGCGGGTCCGGCTACACCTTC. Combining the CDR3 with reference TRBV29-1 and TRBJ1-2 gives the whole variable domain SAVISQKPSRDICQRGTSLTIQCQVDSQVTMMFWYRQQPGQSLTLIATANQGSEATYESGFVIDKFPISRPNLTFSTLTVSNMSPEDSSIYLCSVDPTGTGSGSGYTFGSGTRLTVV.

This clone was observed at least ten times. CDR3 DNA sequence: TGCGCCAGCAGCCCCCTTGCGGGGGTTAGCAATGAGCAGTTCTTC. Its protein is CASSPLAGVSNEQFF. The chain carries TRBV4-3 and TRBJ2-1, with 7 bases fitting TRBD2. The CDR3 spans 15 residues. Trimming at V came to 4 bases and at J to 6 bases, leaving 9 bases not matched to a gene. The germline V gene encodes CDR1 LGHNA and CDR2 YSLEER.